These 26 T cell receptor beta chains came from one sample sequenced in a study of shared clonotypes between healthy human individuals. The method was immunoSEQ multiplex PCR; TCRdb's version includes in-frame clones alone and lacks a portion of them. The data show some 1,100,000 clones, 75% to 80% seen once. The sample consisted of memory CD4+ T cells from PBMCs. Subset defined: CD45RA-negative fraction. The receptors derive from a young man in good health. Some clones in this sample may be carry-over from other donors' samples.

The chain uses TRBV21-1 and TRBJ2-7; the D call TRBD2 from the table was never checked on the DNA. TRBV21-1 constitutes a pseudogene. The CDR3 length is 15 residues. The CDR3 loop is CASSKGPRGIYEQYF. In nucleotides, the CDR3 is TGTGCCAGCAGCAAAGGACCTCGGGGTATCTACGAGCAGTACTTC.

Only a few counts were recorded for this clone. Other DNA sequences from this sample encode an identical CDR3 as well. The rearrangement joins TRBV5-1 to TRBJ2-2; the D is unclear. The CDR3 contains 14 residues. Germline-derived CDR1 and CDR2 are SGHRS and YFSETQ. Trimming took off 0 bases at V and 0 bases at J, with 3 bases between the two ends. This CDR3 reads CASSLGTNTGELFF. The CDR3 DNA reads TGCGCCAGCAGCTTGGGGACGAACACCGGGGAGCTGTTTTTT.

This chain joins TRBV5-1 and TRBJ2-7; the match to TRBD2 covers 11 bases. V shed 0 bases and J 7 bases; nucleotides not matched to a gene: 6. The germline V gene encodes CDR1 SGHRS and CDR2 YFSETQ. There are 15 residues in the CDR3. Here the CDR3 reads CASSLGIAGGVEQYF. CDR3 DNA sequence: TGCGCCAGCAGCTTGGGAATAGCGGGAGGGGTTGAGCAGTACTTC.

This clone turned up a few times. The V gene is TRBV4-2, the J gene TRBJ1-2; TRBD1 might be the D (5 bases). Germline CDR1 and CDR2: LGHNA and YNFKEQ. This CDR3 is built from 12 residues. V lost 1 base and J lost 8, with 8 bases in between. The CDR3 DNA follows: TGTGCCAGCAGCCAAGTAGGGGAGGGCTACACCTTC. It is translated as CASSQVGEGYTF.

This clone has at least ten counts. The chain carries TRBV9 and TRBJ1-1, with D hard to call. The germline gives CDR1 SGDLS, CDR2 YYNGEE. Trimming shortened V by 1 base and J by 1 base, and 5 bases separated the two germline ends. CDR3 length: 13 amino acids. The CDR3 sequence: CASSVRENTEAFF. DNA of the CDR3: TGTGCCAGCAGCGTAAGGGAGAACACTGAAGCTTTCTTT.

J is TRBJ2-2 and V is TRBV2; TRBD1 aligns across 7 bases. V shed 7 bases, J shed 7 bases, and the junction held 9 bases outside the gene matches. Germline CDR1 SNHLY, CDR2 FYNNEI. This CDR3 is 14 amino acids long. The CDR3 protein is CASTETGSYGELFF. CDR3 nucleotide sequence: TGTGCCAGCACCGAGACAGGGTCGTACGGGGAGCTGTTTTTT.

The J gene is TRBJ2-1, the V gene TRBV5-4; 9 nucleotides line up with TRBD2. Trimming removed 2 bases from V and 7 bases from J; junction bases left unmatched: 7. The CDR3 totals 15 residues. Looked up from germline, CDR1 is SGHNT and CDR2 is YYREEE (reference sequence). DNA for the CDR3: TGTGCCAGCAGCTTTGGCGGGAGGGGGGAGAATGAGCAGTTCTTC. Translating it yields CASSFGGRGENEQFF.

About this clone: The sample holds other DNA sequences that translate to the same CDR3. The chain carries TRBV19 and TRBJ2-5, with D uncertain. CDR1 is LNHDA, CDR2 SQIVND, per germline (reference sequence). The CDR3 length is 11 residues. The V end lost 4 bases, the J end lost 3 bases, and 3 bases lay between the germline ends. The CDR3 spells CASSTEETQYF. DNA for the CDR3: TGTGCCAGTAGTACGGAAGAGACCCAGTACTTC.

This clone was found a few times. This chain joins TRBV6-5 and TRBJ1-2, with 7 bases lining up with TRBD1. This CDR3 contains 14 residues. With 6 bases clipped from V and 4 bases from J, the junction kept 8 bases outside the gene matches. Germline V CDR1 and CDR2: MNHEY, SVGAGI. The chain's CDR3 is CASSLDREPYGYTF. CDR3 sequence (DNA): TGTGCCAGCAGCCTTGACAGGGAACCCTATGGCTACACCTTC.

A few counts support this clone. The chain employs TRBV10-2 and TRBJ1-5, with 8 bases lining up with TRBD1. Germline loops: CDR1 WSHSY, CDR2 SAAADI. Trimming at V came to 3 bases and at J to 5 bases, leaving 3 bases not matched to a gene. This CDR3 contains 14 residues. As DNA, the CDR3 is TGCGCCAGCAGTGACAGGGGGCAAGATCAGCCCCAGCATTTT. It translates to CASSDRGQDQPQHF.

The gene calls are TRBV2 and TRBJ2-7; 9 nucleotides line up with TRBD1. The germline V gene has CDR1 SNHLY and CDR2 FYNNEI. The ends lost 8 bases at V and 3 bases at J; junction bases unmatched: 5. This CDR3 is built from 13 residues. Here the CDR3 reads CASSGTGNYEQYF. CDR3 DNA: TGTGCCAGCTCCGGGACAGGGAACTACGAGCAGTACTTC.

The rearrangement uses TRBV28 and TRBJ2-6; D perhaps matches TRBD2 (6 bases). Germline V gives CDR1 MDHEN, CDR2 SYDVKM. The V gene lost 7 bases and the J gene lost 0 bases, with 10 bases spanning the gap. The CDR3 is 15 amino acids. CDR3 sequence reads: CASIPGGSGANVLTF. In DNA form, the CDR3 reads TGTGCCAGCATCCCCGGGGGCTCTGGGGCCAACGTCCTGACTTTC.

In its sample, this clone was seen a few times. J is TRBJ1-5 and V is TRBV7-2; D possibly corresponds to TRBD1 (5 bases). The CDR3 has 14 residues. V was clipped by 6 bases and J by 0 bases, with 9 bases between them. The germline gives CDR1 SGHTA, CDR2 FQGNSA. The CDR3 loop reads CASSPDNSNQPQHF. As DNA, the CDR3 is TGTGCCAGCAGTCCGGACAATAGCAATCAGCCCCAGCATTTT. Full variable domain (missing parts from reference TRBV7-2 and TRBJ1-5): GAGVSQSPSNKVTEKGKDVELRCDPISGHTALYWYRQSLGQGLEFLIYFQGNSAPDKSGLPSDRFSAERTGGSVSTLTIQRTQQEDSAVYLCASSPDNSNQPQHFGDGTRLSIL.

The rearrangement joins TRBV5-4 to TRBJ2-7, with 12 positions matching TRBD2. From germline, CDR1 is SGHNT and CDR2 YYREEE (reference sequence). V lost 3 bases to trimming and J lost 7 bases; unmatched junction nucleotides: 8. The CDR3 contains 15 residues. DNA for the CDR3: TGTGCCAGCAGCTCGGCTAGCGGGAGGGCTGAAGAGCAGTACTTC. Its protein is CASSSASGRAEEQYF.

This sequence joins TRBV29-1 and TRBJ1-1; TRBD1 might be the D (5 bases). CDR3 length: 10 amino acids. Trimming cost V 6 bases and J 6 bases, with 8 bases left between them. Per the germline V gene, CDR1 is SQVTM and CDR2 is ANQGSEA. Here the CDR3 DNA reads TGCAGCGTAGGGACGGCTGAAGCTTTCTTT. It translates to CSVGTAEAFF.

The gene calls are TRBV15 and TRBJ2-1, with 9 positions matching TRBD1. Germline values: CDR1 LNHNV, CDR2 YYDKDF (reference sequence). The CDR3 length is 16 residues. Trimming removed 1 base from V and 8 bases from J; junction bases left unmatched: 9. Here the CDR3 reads CATSRVPGQGRDEQFF. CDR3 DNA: TGTGCCACCAGCAGAGTCCCGGGACAGGGTAGGGATGAGCAGTTCTTC.

The DNA of the CDR3 is TGTGCCAGCAGTTTTGGGGGCCGGCCACTCTCTGGGGCCAACGTCCTGACTTTC. This codes for CASSFGGRPLSGANVLTF. The chain combines TRBV28 with TRBJ2-6, with a possible D match to TRBD1 (6 bases). The CDR3 loop spans 18 amino acids. V gave up 3 bases and J gave up 0 bases, with 15 bases separating them. Germline lookup yields CDR1 MDHEN and CDR2 SYDVKM.

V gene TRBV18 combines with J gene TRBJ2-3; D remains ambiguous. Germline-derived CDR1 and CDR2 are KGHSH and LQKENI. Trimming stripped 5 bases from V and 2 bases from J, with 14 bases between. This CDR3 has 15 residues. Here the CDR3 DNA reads TGTGCCAGCTCAACCGGAACTTACAACACAGATACGCAGTATTTT. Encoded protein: CASSTGTYNTDTQYF.

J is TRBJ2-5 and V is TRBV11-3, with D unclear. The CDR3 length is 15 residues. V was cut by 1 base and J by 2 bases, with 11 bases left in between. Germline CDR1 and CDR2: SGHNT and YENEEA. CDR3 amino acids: CASSLGASKQETQYF. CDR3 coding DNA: TGTGCCAGCAGCTTAGGGGCTTCAAAACAAGAGACCCAGTACTTC.

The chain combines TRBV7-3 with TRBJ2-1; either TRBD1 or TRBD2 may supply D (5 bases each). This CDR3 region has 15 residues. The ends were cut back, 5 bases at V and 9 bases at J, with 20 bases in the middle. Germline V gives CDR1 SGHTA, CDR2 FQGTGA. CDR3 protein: CASSTTPGLVAEQFF. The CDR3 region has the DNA TGTGCCAGCAGCACAACGCCGGGGCTCGTGGCTGAGCAGTTCTTC.

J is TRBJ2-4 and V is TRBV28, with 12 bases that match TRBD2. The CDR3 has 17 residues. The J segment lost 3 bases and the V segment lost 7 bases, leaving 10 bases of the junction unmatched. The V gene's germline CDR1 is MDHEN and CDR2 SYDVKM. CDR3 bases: TGTGCCAGCAAGCCTAGCGGGAGGGCCATAGTCAAAAACATTCAGTACTTC. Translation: CASKPSGRAIVKNIQYF.

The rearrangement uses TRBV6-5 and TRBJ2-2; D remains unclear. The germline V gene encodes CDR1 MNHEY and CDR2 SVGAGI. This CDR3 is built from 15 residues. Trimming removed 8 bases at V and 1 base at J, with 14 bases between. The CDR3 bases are TGTGCCAGCGGGCGGAGATCCCAGAACACCGGGGAGCTGTTTTTT. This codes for CASGRRSQNTGELFF.

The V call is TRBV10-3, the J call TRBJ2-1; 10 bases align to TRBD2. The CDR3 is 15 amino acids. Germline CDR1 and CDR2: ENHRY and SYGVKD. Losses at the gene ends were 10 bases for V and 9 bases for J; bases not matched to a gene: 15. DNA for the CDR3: TGTGCCACCTCTCAGGCTGGGACTAGCGCAGCTGAGCAGTTCTTC. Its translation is CATSQAGTSAAEQFF.

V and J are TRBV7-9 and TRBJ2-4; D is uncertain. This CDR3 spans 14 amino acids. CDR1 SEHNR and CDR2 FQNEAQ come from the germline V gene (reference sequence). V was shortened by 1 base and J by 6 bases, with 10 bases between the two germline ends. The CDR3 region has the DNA TGTGCCAGCAGCTTAGGAGTCTCTCCAAACATTCAGTACTTC. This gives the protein CASSLGVSPNIQYF.

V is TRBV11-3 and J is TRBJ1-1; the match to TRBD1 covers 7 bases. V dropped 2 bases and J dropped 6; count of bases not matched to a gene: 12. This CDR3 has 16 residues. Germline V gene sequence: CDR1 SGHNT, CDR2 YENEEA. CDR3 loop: CASSLQDRTNKAEAFF. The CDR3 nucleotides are TGTGCCAGCAGCTTACAGGACAGGACAAACAAGGCTGAAGCTTTCTTT.

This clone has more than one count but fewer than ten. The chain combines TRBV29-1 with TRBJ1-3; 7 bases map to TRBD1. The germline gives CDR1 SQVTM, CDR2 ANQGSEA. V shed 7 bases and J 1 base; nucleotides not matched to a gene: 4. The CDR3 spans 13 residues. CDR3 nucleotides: TGCAGCGCCGCGACAGGGTCTGGAAACACCATATATTTT. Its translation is CSAATGSGNTIYF.